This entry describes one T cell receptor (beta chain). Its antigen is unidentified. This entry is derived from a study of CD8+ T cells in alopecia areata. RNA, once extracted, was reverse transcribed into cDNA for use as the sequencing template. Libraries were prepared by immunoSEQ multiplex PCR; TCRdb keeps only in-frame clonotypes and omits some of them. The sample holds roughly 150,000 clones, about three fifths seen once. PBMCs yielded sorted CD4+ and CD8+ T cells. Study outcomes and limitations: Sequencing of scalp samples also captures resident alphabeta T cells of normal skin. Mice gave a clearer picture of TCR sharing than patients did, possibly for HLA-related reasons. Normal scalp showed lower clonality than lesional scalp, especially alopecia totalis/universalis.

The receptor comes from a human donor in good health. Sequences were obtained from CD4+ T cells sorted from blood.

The CDR3 region has the DNA TGTGCCAGCTCCGCCGGGGTCGCAGAGACCCAGTACTTC. Translating it yields CASSAGVAETQYF. The chain carries TRBV4-2 and TRBJ2-5, with D possibly matching TRBD2 (5 bases). The V end was cut by 8 bases, the J end by 4 bases, with 14 bases between. This CDR3 has 13 residues. Germline V gene data show CDR1 as LGHNA and CDR2 as YNFKEQ.